The source of this TCR beta chain is a study of PD-1 blockade in classical Hodgkin lymphoma. Regarding time point: cycle 4 day 1 (C4D1), after 6 weeks of nivolumab. Relapse was seen in all patients after autologous stem cell transplantation, and brentuximab vedotin exposure was variable. CD4+ T cells were purified from thawed PBMCs by negative selection. Germline CDR1 and CDR2: SGHRS and YFSETQ. There are 15 residues in the CDR3. J was trimmed by 7 bases and V by 3 bases; bases with no gene match: 6. Method: immunoSEQ multiplex PCR; TCRdb's copy keeps in-frame clones and lacks some. Found here are approximately 20,000 clones, approximately 82% of them singletons; the top ten hold 2.5% to 3%. This clone appeared a few times.

This chain uses TRBV5-1 with TRBJ2-1; TRBD2 matches at 11 bases. The TCR was taken from a human donor with classical Hodgkin lymphoma. The starting material was CD4+ T cells from blood, obtained before the fourth cycle of nivolumab. The DNA of the CDR3 is TGCGCCAGCAGCTCCGGACTAGCGGGTATTAATGAGCAGTTCTTC. Translating it yields CASSSGLAGINEQFF.